This entry lists 10 T cell receptor beta chains sequenced from one sample in a study of shared clonotypes between healthy human individuals. The data were produced by immunoSEQ multiplex PCR, yet TCRdb's version contains in-frame clones alone and is incomplete. Of roughly 2,500,000 clones detected, 93% appear once; the ten largest clones hold around 0.37%. Sequenced material: naive CD4+ T cells from PBMCs. Regarding subset: CD45RA+ positively selected. These TCRs come from a man aged 18 to 35 in good health. Some clones in this sample may be carry-over from other donors' samples.

The rearrangement links TRBV11-2 to TRBJ2-2, with 11 bases that match TRBD2. The CDR3 has 16 residues. Germline V gives CDR1 SGHAT, CDR2 FQNNGV. The V gene end was trimmed by 5 bases and the J gene end by 2 bases; junction bases not matched to a gene: 4. CDR3 sequence (DNA): TGTGCCAGCAGCCAAACTAGCGGGGGCAACACCGGGGAGCTGTTTTTT. Translated: CASSQTSGGNTGELFF. The complete variable domain, with remaining parts taken from reference TRBV11-2 and TRBJ2-2, reads EAGVAQSPRYKIIEKRQSVAFWCNPISGHATLYWYQQILGQGPKLLIQFQNNGVVDDSQLPKDRFSAERLKGVDSTLKIQPAKLEDSAVYLCASSQTSGGNTGELFFGEGSRLTVL.

This chain links TRBV5-5 with TRBJ2-2; 10 nucleotides agree with TRBD1. With V trimmed by 2 bases and J by 5 bases, 12 bases remained unmatched. This CDR3 contains 18 residues. Germline V gives CDR1 SGHKS, CDR2 YYEKEE (reference sequence). CDR3 sequence: CASSLDPGTGVNTGELFF. DNA of the CDR3: TGTGCCAGCAGCTTAGATCCCGGGACAGGGGTAAATACCGGGGAGCTGTTTTTT.

To note about this clone: Distinct nucleotide sequences in the sample also encode this CDR3. The chain joins TRBV7-3 to TRBJ2-3; D remains unclear. The CDR3 totals 14 residues. The germline gives CDR1 SGHTA, CDR2 FQGTGA. Trimming pared 5 bases from V and 0 bases from J, leaving 9 bases between. CDR3 protein: CASSLGQSTDTQYF. For the CDR3, the DNA is TGTGCCAGCAGCCTCGGGCAGAGCACAGATACGCAGTATTTT. Looking up the rest from reference TRBV7-3 and TRBJ2-3 gives the full variable domain: GAGVSQTPSNKVTEKGKYVELRCDPISGHTALYWYRQSLGQGPEFLIYFQGTGAADDSGLPNDRFFAVRPEGSVSTLKIQRTERGDSAVYLCASSLGQSTDTQYFGPGTRLTVL.

The V gene is TRBV7-9, the J gene TRBJ2-1; 11 bases agree with TRBD2. The V segment lost 0 bases and the J segment 2 bases; nucleotides outside the gene matches: 3. Germline V CDR1 and CDR2: SEHNR, FQNEAQ (reference sequence). The CDR3 covers 17 residues. This CDR3 reads CASSLAGTSGTYNEQFF. The CDR3 nucleotides read TGTGCCAGCAGCTTAGCCGGGACTAGCGGAACCTACAATGAGCAGTTCTTC. The full variable domain, in which reference TRBV7-9 and TRBJ2-1 provide the parts outside the CDR3, is DTGVSQNPRHKITKRGQNVTFRCDPISEHNRLYWYRQTLGQGPEFLTYFQNEAQLEKSRLLSDRFSAERPKGSFSTLEIQRTEQGDSAMYLCASSLAGTSGTYNEQFFGPGTRLTVL.

This clone was seen only once. The chain employs TRBV11-3 and TRBJ2-2; tentatively, D is TRBD1 (6 bases). V was shortened by 5 bases and J by 6 bases, with 16 bases between the two germline ends. The CDR3 is 15 amino acids. CDR1 SGHNT and CDR2 YENEEA come from the germline V gene. The CDR3 sequence: CASSAFKAGAGELFF. In DNA, the CDR3 is TGTGCCAGCAGCGCATTCAAGGCAGGGGCCGGGGAGCTGTTTTTT. Drawing the rest from reference TRBV11-3 and TRBJ2-2, the complete variable domain is EAGVVQSPRYKIIEKKQPVAFWCNPISGHNTLYWYLQNLGQGPELLIRYENEEAVDDSQLPKDRFSAERLKGVDSTLKIQPAELGDSAVYLCASSAFKAGAGELFFGEGSRLTVL.

This chain joins TRBV9 and TRBJ2-2, with TRBD2 matching over 12 bases. V lost 3 bases and J lost 6; bases outside the gene matches: 6. The CDR3 runs to 16 residues. Germline V gene lookup returns CDR1 SGDLS and CDR2 YYNGEE. The CDR3 region is CASSAGLAGGPGELFF. The CDR3 DNA is TGTGCCAGCAGCGCCGGTCTAGCGGGAGGGCCCGGGGAGCTGTTTTTT.

The V gene is TRBV5-4, the J gene TRBJ2-2, with D unresolved. Germline V gives CDR1 SGHNT, CDR2 YYREEE (reference sequence). The CDR3 is made up of 15 amino acids. Trimming pared 4 bases from V and 1 base from J, leaving 11 bases between. CDR3 residues: CASSGSVGNTGELFF. The CDR3 DNA reads as TGTGCCAGCAGCGGCTCTGTGGGGAACACCGGGGAGCTGTTTTTT.

This clone was counted a single time. J is TRBJ1-5 and V is TRBV5-1, with D perhaps TRBD1 (5 bases). V gave up 4 bases and J gave up 6 bases, with 11 bases separating them. This CDR3 has 13 residues. CDR1 and CDR2 from the germline V gene are SGHRS and YFSETQ. The CDR3 nucleotides are TGCGCCAGCAGCCCGGAGGGGACTCAGCCCCAGCATTTT. Residues: CASSPEGTQPQHF.

The chain combines TRBV19 with TRBJ2-2; 8 nucleotides agree with TRBD2. Germline V gene lookup returns CDR1 LNHDA and CDR2 SQIVND (reference sequence). There are 15 residues in the CDR3. Trimming took 7 bases from V and 4 from J; bases not matched to a gene: 8. The chain's CDR3 is CASTKGLVSTGELFF. The CDR3 region has the DNA TGTGCCAGTACCAAGGGACTAGTCAGCACCGGGGAGCTGTTTTTT.

The genes are TRBV19 and TRBJ2-1; 10 bases are a match to TRBD2. The trim removed 8 bases at V and 1 base at J, leaving 11 bases unmatched. This CDR3 spans 17 amino acids. From germline, CDR1 is LNHDA and CDR2 SQIVND (reference sequence). CDR3 region: CASRLLAGAPSYNEQFF. CDR3 in DNA: TGTGCCAGTCGACTTCTAGCGGGAGCCCCTTCCTACAATGAGCAGTTCTTC.